This TCR beta chain was identified during a study of T cell repertoires in cytomegalovirus infection. Study details: Well-studied HLA-B-restricted epitopes and recently identified HLA-C-restricted epitopes of CMV were both used in the study. Whole-study results and caveats: Dominant in the ex vivo response were TCR beta clonotypes restricted by HLA-C and specific for CMV. Identification of carriers of CMV plus the relevant HLA was performed using cumulative public TCR beta family frequency.

As concerns this clonotype: The antigen is not known.

CDR3 length equals 15 residues. Trimming cost V 2 bases and J 4 bases, with 11 bases left between them. CDR1 SGHVS and CDR2 FQNEAQ come from the germline V gene. TCRdb reanalysed the reads using MiXCR and keeps one entry per CDR3 protein. Of about 920,000 distinct CDR3 sequences in the sample, 31% were seen once. Source: cultured CD8+ T cells from PBMCs, taken from culture after CMV antigen stimulation. This receptor was identified in a human donor in good health (CMV status not recorded). Some clones in this sample may be carry-over from other donors' samples. The rearrangement joins TRBV7-8 to TRBJ1-4, with D possibly TRBD1 on 6 matching bases. CDR3 sequence (DNA): TGTGCCAGCAGCTTAATCGGGGGCAGTAATGAAAAACTGTTTTTT. It encodes CASSLIGGSNEKLFF.